This T cell receptor (beta chain) comes out of a study of low-dose radiotherapy and immunotherapy resistance in tumors. Study information: Administration of intravenous cyclophosphamide at 200 mg/m2 took place every two weeks, one day before radiation and immunotherapy.

Priming of first-strand cDNA relied on TRAV- and TRBV-specific primers (covering alpha and beta chains). Over about 19 PCR cycles, TCRs were amplified from a constant-region primer and V-primer adapter. Each CDR3 protein gets one entry after TCRdb re-called the reads with MiXCR. Of about 60,000 distinct CDR3 sequences listed, approximately 22% were seen once; the top ten hold 6% to 8.5%. This CDR3 region has 13 residues. J gave up 12 bases and V 7 bases, and 10 bases lay outside the gene matches. Germline CDR1 LNHDA, CDR2 SQIVND (reference sequence). Sample time point: after trial treatment. Treatment reported: LDRT plus nivolumab, ipilimumab, low-dose cyclophosphamide and aspirin (RACIN trial). The patients who were eligible all carried advanced solid tumors that lacked tumor-infiltrating lymphocytes, meaning the tumors were TIL-negative. This clonotype has a count of ten or more.

The clonotype originates from a male donor with prostate cancer. This chain connects TRBV19 to TRBJ2-1, with TRBD1 matching over 9 bases. The sequencing here drew on PBMCs, taken after low-dose radiotherapy plus immunotherapy. CDR3 sequence (DNA): TGTGCCAGTATTGGGACAGGGCCCGGACGGCAGTTCTTC. Its protein is CASIGTGPGRQFF.